Below are 31 T cell receptor beta chains sequenced from a single sample in a study of blood T cell repertoires in COVID-19. Sequenced by immunoSEQ multiplex PCR; TCRdb stores in-frame clones only, minus some. This sample yields approximately 65,000 clones, of which approximately 78% are seen a single time; approximately 15% belongs to the top ten. Sequencing input: peripheral blood. These receptors were collected from a man aged 80 or over with acute or convalescent COVID-19.

CDR3 protein: CASSDGQPQETQYF. In DNA, the CDR3 is TGTGCCAGCAGTGACGGACAGCCTCAAGAGACCCAGTACTTC. The chain recombines TRBV6-1 with TRBJ2-5; a possible D gene is TRBD1 (6 bases). The CDR3 spans 14 residues. Germline V lookup: CDR1 MNHNS, CDR2 SASEGT. Trimming shortened V by 3 bases and J by 2 bases, and 10 bases separated the two germline ends.

This chain connects TRBV5-1 to TRBJ2-3, with 11 nucleotides matching TRBD2. After removal of 5 bases from V and 2 bases from J, the junction contained 4 bases not matched to a gene. This CDR3 comprises 15 residues. In germline, CDR1 is SGHRS, CDR2 YFSETQ. The CDR3 loop reads CASRTSGDNTDTQYF. DNA of the CDR3: TGCGCCAGCAGGACTAGCGGGGATAACACAGATACGCAGTATTTT.

Concerning this clone: One end of the junction is discordant with germline, which a read error may explain. The J gene is TRBJ1-2, the V gene TRBV7-3; possible D gene TRBD1, 5 bases. CDR1 and CDR2 from the germline V gene are SGHTA and FQGTGA. The CDR3 is made up of 14 amino acids. CDR3 sequence: CASSLTGGSYDYTF. CDR3 nucleotides: TGTGCCAGCAGCTTAACGGGGGGGTCCTATGACTACACCTTC.

V is TRBV11-3 and J is TRBJ2-3, with D possibly being TRBD2 (5 bases). Germline V CDR1 and CDR2: SGHNT, YENEEA. The CDR3 has 15 residues. V was cut by 1 base and J by 0 bases, with 8 bases left in between. The CDR3 region is CASSLGRGSTDTQYF. The CDR3 DNA follows: TGTGCCAGCAGCTTAGGTCGGGGTAGCACAGATACGCAGTATTTT.

J is TRBJ1-1 and V is TRBV28; D remains ambiguous. There are 13 residues in the CDR3. Trimming took off 5 bases at V and 11 bases at J, with 18 bases between the two ends. From germline, CDR1 is MDHEN and CDR2 SYDVKM. In nucleotides, the CDR3 is TGTGCCAGCAGTGACCTGGGGAGCTTGGGGGCTTTCTTT. Residues: CASSDLGSLGAFF.

This clone came up a few times. This chain connects TRBV12-3 or TRBV12-4 to TRBJ1-5; maybe TRBD1 (6 bases). This CDR3 comprises 13 residues. The V and J ends lost 6 bases and 3 bases respectively, with 9 bases between them. For the CDR3, the DNA is TGTGCCAGCAGCGGACAGAACAATCAGCCCCAGCATTTT. Translation: CASSGQNNQPQHF.

The chain joins TRBV30 to TRBJ1-6; TRBD1 matches 9 bases. The CDR3 sequence is 17 residues long. The germline gives CDR1 GTSNPN, CDR2 SVGIG (reference sequence). V shed 3 bases and J 9 bases; nucleotides not matched to a gene: 15. CDR3 sequence: CAWSAGTGHAGSSPLHF. The CDR3 DNA follows: TGTGCCTGGAGCGCCGGGACAGGGCACGCTGGGTCTTCACCCCTCCACTTT. The entire variable domain, with the rest obtained from reference TRBV30 and TRBJ1-6, is as follows: SQTIHQWPATLVQPVGSPLSLECTVEGTSNPNLYWYRQAAGRGLQLLFYSVGIGQISSEVPQNLSASRPQDRQFILSSKKLLLSDSGFYLCAWSAGTGHAGSSPLHFGNGTRLTVT.

The rearrangement links TRBV19 to TRBJ1-1, with 8 bases aligning to TRBD1. The V and J ends lost 9 bases and 4 bases, in that order; junction bases with no gene match: 4. The CDR3 consists of 12 residues. Per germline, CDR1 LNHDA and CDR2 SQIVND (reference sequence). The CDR3 reads CASEDRVTEAFF. For the CDR3, the DNA is TGTGCCAGCGAGGACAGGGTCACTGAAGCTTTCTTT. Using reference TRBV19 and TRBJ1-1 for the parts outside the CDR3, the full variable domain is DGGITQSPKYLFRKEGQNVTLSCEQNLNHDAMYWYRQDPGQGLRLIYYSQIVNDFQKGDIAEGYSVSREKKESFPLTVTSAQKNPTAFYLCASEDRVTEAFFGQGTRLTVV.

The chain recombines TRBV27 with TRBJ2-7, with 7 nucleotides matching TRBD2. Unmatched junction bases numbered 5, after V lost 6 bases and J lost 0 bases. CDR1 is MNHEY and CDR2 is SMNVEV in the germline V gene (reference sequence). This CDR3 comprises 14 residues. This CDR3 reads CASSFGTNSYEQYF. DNA for the CDR3: TGTGCCAGCAGCTTCGGGACTAACTCCTACGAGCAGTACTTC.

The gene calls are TRBV5-1 and TRBJ1-4; maybe TRBD1 (5 bases). The V gene lost 5 bases and the J gene lost 3 bases, with 8 bases spanning the gap. Germline V gene data show CDR1 as SGHRS and CDR2 as YFSETQ. The CDR3 has 13 amino acids. For the CDR3, the DNA is TGCGCCAGCAGGGAGGGGTCTAATGAAAAACTGTTTTTT. Its translation is CASREGSNEKLFF.

The CDR3 bases are TGTGCCACCAGTGATCCCACAGGGGAGGTGACCCAGTACTTC. Translating gives CATSDPTGEVTQYF. The chain employs TRBV24-1 and TRBJ2-5, with D perhaps matching TRBD1 (7 bases). The germline V and J ends were trimmed by 3 bases and 7 bases, with 14 bases remaining between them. CDR1 is KGHDR and CDR2 is SFDVKD in the germline V gene. The CDR3 contains 14 residues.

V is TRBV4-1 and J is TRBJ1-1; TRBD1 matches 8 bases. In germline, CDR1 is MGHRA, CDR2 YSYEKL. V lost 2 bases, J lost 2 bases, and 4 bases stayed unmatched. The CDR3 is 15 residues long. CDR3 residues: CASSQMTGVNTEAFF. In DNA form, the CDR3 reads TGCGCCAGCAGCCAAATGACAGGGGTTAACACTGAAGCTTTCTTT.

The genes are TRBV28 and TRBJ1-1; D is possibly TRBD1 (6 bases). Germline V lookup: CDR1 MDHEN, CDR2 SYDVKM. Trimming pared 4 bases from V and 6 bases from J, leaving 15 bases between. The CDR3 covers 14 residues. The CDR3, as DNA: TGTGCCAGCAGTTGGGTGACGTACAGGGCTGAAGCTTTCTTT. It yields the protein CASSWVTYRAEAFF.

The DNA of the CDR3 is TGTGCCAGCAGTTCACAGGGGGCGAAAGGGGAAAAACTGTTTTTT. This encodes CASSSQGAKGEKLFF. The V and J genes are TRBV7-2 and TRBJ1-4; 9 nucleotides match TRBD1. Losses at the gene ends were 6 bases for V and 8 bases for J; bases not matched to a gene: 10. The CDR3 has 15 residues. The V gene's germline CDR1 is SGHTA and CDR2 FQGNSA.

The chain couples TRBV3-1 (or the pseudogene TRBV3-2) to TRBJ2-2; D is ambiguous. The CDR3 is made up of 18 amino acids. Trimming took 0 bases from V and 3 from J, leaving 17 bases between them. Germline V gives CDR1 LGHDT, CDR2 YNNKEL (reference sequence). The CDR3 region is CASSQDRRVRVDTGELFF. In DNA, the CDR3 is TGTGCCAGCAGCCAAGATCGACGGGTCCGTGTTGACACCGGGGAGCTGTTTTTT.

The rearrangement uses TRBV28 and TRBJ2-7; D call uncertain. The CDR3 is made up of 12 amino acids. Germline loops: CDR1 MDHEN, CDR2 SYDVKM. Trimming shortened V by 1 base and J by 4 bases, and 5 bases separated the two germline ends. CDR3 loop: CASSLFSYEQYF. In nucleotides, the CDR3 is TGTGCCAGCAGTTTATTCAGTTACGAGCAGTACTTC.

The chain joins TRBV5-8 to TRBJ2-3; 7 positions match TRBD2. V lost 7 bases to trimming and J lost 5 bases; unmatched junction nucleotides: 10. The germline V gene has CDR1 SGHTS and CDR2 YDEGEE. This CDR3 is built from 14 residues. CDR3 bases: TGTGCCAGCGAGCGGGATACAGCCCTAGATACGCAGTATTTT. Protein sequence: CASERDTALDTQYF.

The V and J genes are TRBV29-1 and TRBJ2-2, with 8 bases aligning to TRBD1. Germline lookup yields CDR1 SQVTM and CDR2 ANQGSEA. After removal of 5 bases from V and 7 bases from J, the junction contained 6 bases not matched to a gene. This CDR3 is 13 amino acids long. CDR3 nucleotides: TGCAGCGTTCGGACAGGGAGACACGGGGAGCTGTTTTTT. It specifies CSVRTGRHGELFF.

The CDR3: CASFWTGVNEQFF. The CDR3 DNA reads as TGCGCCAGCTTCTGGACAGGGGTCAATGAGCAGTTCTTC. The chain links TRBV23-1 to TRBJ2-1; 9 bases match TRBD1. TRBV23-1 is annotated as an ORF whose role is uncertain. The ends lost 8 bases at V and 6 bases at J; junction bases unmatched: 5. The CDR3 has 13 amino acids.

The chain uses TRBV9 and TRBJ2-2; 8 bases are a match to TRBD2. The length of the CDR3 is 15 residues. Germline CDR1 SGDLS, CDR2 YYNGEE. J gave up 6 bases and V 3 bases, and 7 bases lay outside the gene matches. The DNA for the CDR3 is TGTGCCAGCAGCGACTACGGACTAGCTTCCGGGGAGCTGTTTTTT. Encoded protein: CASSDYGLASGELFF.

CDR3 sequence: CASLFAGEHTGELFF. Here the CDR3 DNA reads TGTGCCAGCCTCTTCGCTGGGGAGCACACCGGGGAGCTGTTTTTT. This chain uses TRBV2 with TRBJ2-2; a weak D match, TRBD2 (5 bases). CDR1 is SNHLY, CDR2 FYNNEI, per germline. V dropped 8 bases and J dropped 3 bases, with 16 bases sitting between them. The CDR3 has 15 residues. Drawing the rest from reference TRBV2 and TRBJ2-2, the complete variable domain is EPEVTQTPSHQVTQMGQEVILRCVPISNHLYFYWYRQILGQKVEFLVSFYNNEISEKSEIFDDQFSVERPDGSNFTLKIRSTKLEDSAMYFCASLFAGEHTGELFFGEGSRLTVL.

V usage is TRBV9 and J usage is TRBJ1-1; weak D call: TRBD1 (5 bases). V dropped 0 bases and J dropped 4 bases, with 10 bases sitting between them. The CDR3 totals 14 residues. The germline CDR1 and CDR2 sequences are SGDLS and YYNGEE. CDR3 amino acids: CASSVGTGGTEAFF. The CDR3 DNA sequence: TGTGCCAGCAGCGTAGGCACGGGGGGCACTGAAGCTTTCTTT.

In its sample, this clone was seen once. Written as DNA, the CDR3 is TGTGCCAGCAGTGAAGAGGGACAGGGGGCCTACGAGCAGTACTTC. Protein product: CASSEEGQGAYEQYF. The J gene is TRBJ2-7, the V gene TRBV2, with TRBD1 identical over 11 bases. Germline V gives CDR1 SNHLY, CDR2 FYNNEI. The CDR3 runs 15 residues. J was trimmed by 2 bases and V by 1 base; bases with no gene match: 1.

The gene calls are TRBV12-3 or TRBV12-4 and TRBJ2-1; 7 bases fit TRBD1. V gave up 2 bases and J gave up 9 bases; unmatched junction bases: 4. This CDR3 comprises 13 residues. The CDR3 nucleotides read TGTGCCAGCAGTTTATCGGCAGGGGGTGAGCAGTTCTTC. Translation: CASSLSAGGEQFF.

V gene TRBV28 combines with J gene TRBJ2-2, with TRBD1 matching 8 bases. Germline CDR1 MDHEN, CDR2 SYDVKM. With 5 bases clipped from V and 2 bases from J, the junction kept 7 bases outside the gene matches. This CDR3 spans 16 amino acids. The CDR3 nucleotides read TGTGCCAGCAGTGGAACGGACAGGGCCAACACCGGGGAGCTGTTTTTT. This translates into CASSGTDRANTGELFF.

The rearrangement links TRBV3-1 (or the pseudogene TRBV3-2) to TRBJ1-6; 10 nucleotides line up with TRBD1. In germline, CDR1 is LGHDT, CDR2 YNNKEL (reference sequence). J was trimmed by 9 bases and V by 1 base; bases with no gene match: 12. This CDR3 is built from 18 residues. Written as DNA, the CDR3 is TGTGCCAGCAGCCAAGTCATTCTGGGACAGGGGCATCGTTCACCCCTCCACTTT. This encodes CASSQVILGQGHRSPLHF.

The V gene is TRBV12-3 or TRBV12-4, the J gene TRBJ2-3, with a tentative D call TRBD2 (6 bases). Trimming left V 6 bases short and J 6 bases short, with 13 bases between. This CDR3 spans 13 amino acids. The CDR3 bases are TGTGCCAGCAGAAAGCGGGCAGGCGATACGCAGTATTTT. This sequence encodes CASRKRAGDTQYF.

The chain is built from TRBV6-4 and TRBJ1-1; 7 bases match TRBD1. Trimming at V came to 4 bases and at J to 6 bases, leaving 11 bases not matched to a gene. Germline V gene data show CDR1 as MRHNA and CDR2 as SNTAGT. The CDR3 has 15 amino acids. CDR3 coding DNA: TGTGCCAGCAGTGCGTTTACAGGGGTTAAGGCTGAAGCTTTCTTT. Its translation: CASSAFTGVKAEAFF.

This clone has a handful of counts. This chain links TRBV5-1 with TRBJ2-1, with 8 bases that match TRBD2. Germline values: CDR1 SGHRS, CDR2 YFSETQ. This CDR3 contains 14 residues. V trimming: 4 bases; J trimming: 9 bases; junction bases outside the gene matches: 9. CDR3: CASSGILAGGEQFF. The CDR3 nucleotides read TGCGCCAGCAGCGGAATTCTTGCGGGAGGTGAGCAGTTCTTC.

This chain uses TRBV7-2 with TRBJ2-5, with 9 bases fitting TRBD2. Germline-derived CDR1 and CDR2 are SGHTA and FQGNSA. The V and J ends lost 5 bases and 4 bases, in that order; junction bases with no gene match: 2. The CDR3 contains 13 residues. CDR3 sequence (DNA): TGTGCCAGCAGCATTAGCGGGAGAGAGACCCAGTACTTC. Its translation is CASSISGRETQYF.

The V call is TRBV7-9, the J call TRBJ1-1, with D hard to call. The germline gives CDR1 SEHNR, CDR2 FQNEAQ (reference sequence). The V gene lost 4 bases and the J gene lost 10 bases, with 19 bases spanning the gap. This CDR3 region has 14 residues. The CDR3 DNA sequence: TGTGCCAGCAGCTGCGAGTTTTCAAATTGCGTAGCTTTCTTT. It yields the protein CASSCEFSNCVAFF.